The 8 T cell receptor beta chains listed next were all sequenced from one sample in a study of blood T cell repertoires in COVID-19 (dated by TCRdb to 2020 to 2022). Library preparation used the immunoSEQ multiplex PCR assay. TCRdb limited this immuneACCESS table to in-frame rearrangements with V and J called. A share of clones is missing; checked studies link under half to unresolved V genes, and the rest is unexplained. This sample lists 130,000 or so clones; 80% to 90% were detected once. The top ten hold 2% to 3% of the sample. Input material: peripheral blood. The source of these receptors is a man aged 45-65 years with active COVID-19.

The J gene is TRBJ2-2, the V gene TRBV12-5; 10 bases match TRBD1. This CDR3 has 14 residues. Germline trimming cut 7 bases from V and 7 bases from J; bases unmatched to any gene: 6. Germline V gene lookup returns CDR1 LGHNT and CDR2 FRNRAP. CDR3 nucleotide sequence: TGTGCTAGTGTCCGGACAGGGGGGATCGGGGAGCTGTTTTTT. Encoded protein: CASVRTGGIGELFF.

J is TRBJ1-5 and V is TRBV6-5; 9 nucleotides agree with TRBD1. The junction had 7 bases not matched to a gene; V was cut back by 6 bases and J by 4 bases. Germline values: CDR1 MNHEY, CDR2 SVGAGI. The CDR3 consists of 15 residues. CDR3 sequence reads: CASRGGTGRNQPQHF. DNA for the CDR3: TGTGCCAGCAGGGGAGGGACAGGGAGAAATCAGCCCCAGCATTTT.

The chain couples TRBV2 to TRBJ1-1; possibly TRBD1 for D (6 bases). Germline lookup yields CDR1 SNHLY and CDR2 FYNNEI. The length of the CDR3 is 13 residues. Trimming removed 7 bases from V and 6 bases from J, with 15 bases in between. CDR3 region: CASMRGARSEAFF. CDR3 nucleotide sequence: TGTGCCAGCATGCGGGGGGCGAGATCTGAAGCTTTCTTT. Together with reference TRBV2 and TRBJ1-1, the CDR3 gives the full variable domain: EPEVTQTPSHQVTQMGQEVILRCVPISNHLYFYWYRQILGQKVEFLVSFYNNEISEKSEIFDDQFSVERPDGSNFTLKIRSTKLEDSAMYFCASMRGARSEAFFGQGTRLTVV.

The rearrangement joins TRBV19 to TRBJ2-5, with D possibly being TRBD2 (6 bases). Per germline, CDR1 LNHDA and CDR2 SQIVND (reference sequence). V was clipped by 4 bases and J by 5 bases, with 11 bases between them. The CDR3 length is 13 residues. The chain's CDR3 is CASSRGLGETQYF. The CDR3 bases are TGTGCCAGTAGTAGGGGACTTGGGGAGACCCAGTACTTC.

This chain connects TRBV13 to TRBJ2-2, with 14 positions matching TRBD2. Per germline, CDR1 PRHDT and CDR2 FYEKMQ (reference sequence). CDR3 length equals 18 residues. V lost 6 bases and J lost 5; bases outside the gene matches: 11. The CDR3 loop reads CASRTGLAGGLGTGELFF. The DNA of the CDR3 is TGTGCCAGCAGGACTGGACTAGCGGGGGGCCTAGGAACCGGGGAGCTGTTTTTT.

The CDR3 spells CASSSKPRGVYGYTF. CDR3 DNA sequence: TGTGCCAGCAGCTCGAAGCCCAGGGGCGTCTATGGCTACACCTTC. The V call is TRBV7-6, the J call TRBJ1-2; TRBD1 is a possible D gene (6 bases). The CDR3 consists of 15 residues. Germline CDR1 SGHVS, CDR2 FNYEAQ. Trimming removed 4 bases at V and 4 bases at J, with 16 bases between. Combining the CDR3 with reference TRBV7-6 and TRBJ1-2 gives the whole variable domain GAGVSQSPRYKVTKRGQDVALRCDPISGHVSLYWYRQALGQGPEFLTYFNYEAQQDKSGLPNDRFSAERPEGSISTLTIQRTEQRDSAMYRCASSSKPRGVYGYTFGSGTRLTVV.

This clone has only a few counts. The gene calls are TRBV19 and TRBJ1-1; D might be TRBD1 (5 bases). Germline loops: CDR1 LNHDA, CDR2 SQIVND (reference sequence). With 7 bases removed from V and 1 base from J, the gap between germline ends came to 13 bases. CDR3 size: 14 residues. CDR3 DNA sequence: TGTGCCAGTATTTGGCGGACACAGAACACTGAAGCTTTCTTT. As protein: CASIWRTQNTEAFF.

The chain couples TRBV18 to TRBJ2-6; weak D call: TRBD2 (6 bases). V lost 1 base, J lost 0 bases, and 13 bases lay in between. Per germline, CDR1 KGHSH and CDR2 LQKENI. This CDR3 contains 18 residues. The CDR3 loop is CASSPRARLDSGANVLTF. The CDR3 DNA sequence: TGTGCCAGCTCACCACGGGCCAGACTAGACTCTGGGGCCAACGTCCTGACTTTC.